This is a list of T cell receptor beta chains from one sample in a study of early T cells in non-severe SARS-CoV-2 infection. MiXCR, run by TCRdb on the 5' RACE reads, gives a single entry per CDR3 protein. Of about 23,000 distinct CDR3 sequences listed, roughly 4.7% are singletons. The sequencing input was whole blood. These receptors were collected from an adult who was a healthcare worker with PCR-confirmed SARS-CoV-2 infection or an uninfected control (not recorded which). Both conserved end residues are part of each CDR3. The D gene is left open where the match is weak. Clone size is given for some rows only: seen once, a few or many times, or a class if the clone is expanded.

>few|TRBJ1-2|NA|TRBV5-1
CASSLAGGDYGYTF
TGCGCCAGCAGCTTGGCCGGGGGCGACTATGGCTACACCTTC
>many|TRBJ1-1|NA|TRBV19
CASTRTENTEAFF
TGTGCCAGTACCCGGACGGAGAACACTGAAGCTTTCTTT
>NA|TRBJ2-7|TRBD1|TRBV10-1
CASSEADRFHEQYF
TGCGCCAGCAGTGAGGCGGACAGGTTCCACGAGCAGTACTTC
>few|TRBJ1-4|NA|TRBV12-3/TRBV12-4
CASSLARDTFSHEKLFF
TGTGCCAGCAGTTTAGCGAGAGACACCTTCTCACACGAAAAACTGTTTTTT
>many|TRBJ1-1|NA|TRBV29-1
CSAQPYSSGEAFF
TGCAGCGCCCAGCCGTACTCTTCAGGTGAAGCTTTCTTT
>many|TRBJ2-1|TRBD2|TRBV5-1
CASTRLAELNEQFF
TGCGCCAGCACCCGACTAGCGGAGCTCAATGAGCAGTTCTTC
>NA|TRBJ2-2|TRBD2|TRBV28
CASSSAGGITGELFF
TGTGCCAGCAGTTCAGCGGGGGGGATCACCGGGGAGCTGTTTTTT
>medium-sized|TRBJ1-1|NA|TRBV6-5
CASTPYPGVEAFF
TGTGCCAGCACCCCCTATCCAGGGGTTGAAGCTTTCTTT
>many|TRBJ1-4|NA|TRBV7-2
CASSLGQINEKLFF
TGTGCCAGCAGCTTAGGACAGATTAATGAAAAACTGTTTTTT
>few|TRBJ2-7|NA|TRBV28
CASSPPGGGYEQYF
TGTGCCAGCAGCCCTCCCGGTGGGGGCTACGAGCAGTACTTC
>few|TRBJ2-2|NA|TRBV14
CASSLTWTGELFF
TGTGCCAGCAGCCTCACGTGGACCGGGGAGCTGTTTTTT
>medium-sized|TRBJ1-5|TRBD1|TRBV5-6
CASSLGGQVGNQPQHF
TGTGCCAGCAGCTTGGGAGGACAGGTAGGAAATCAGCCCCAGCATTTT
>few|TRBJ1-1|NA|TRBV7-9
CASSPRWNPNTEAFF
TGTGCCAGCAGCCCCCGTTGGAATCCGAACACTGAAGCTTTCTTT
>many|TRBJ2-7|NA|TRBV19
CASSSPLGQYF
TGTGCCAGTAGTAGCCCCCTCGGGCAGTACTTC
>few|TRBJ2-3|NA|TRBV7-2
CASSLRGDPDTQYF
TGTGCCAGCAGCCTCAGGGGAGACCCAGATACGCAGTATTTT
>many|TRBJ2-7|NA|TRBV29-1
CSVELSDYEQYF
TGCAGCGTTGAACTGTCGGACTACGAGCAGTACTTC
>many|TRBJ1-5|TRBD1|TRBV5-5
CASSYTGGGGQPQHF
TGTGCCAGCAGTTACACAGGGGGCGGAGGTCAGCCCCAGCATTTT
>few|TRBJ1-4|TRBD1|TRBV5-1
CASSMGQDYEKLFF
TGCGCCAGCAGCATGGGACAGGACTATGAAAAACTGTTTTTT
>many|TRBJ2-2|NA|TRBV28
CASRAQGGTGELFF
TGTGCCAGCAGAGCACAGGGGGGGACCGGGGAGCTGTTTTTT
>few|TRBJ2-1|NA|TRBV12-5
CASGLGPPTSSYNEQFF
TGTGCTAGTGGTTTGGGGCCCCCCACCAGCTCCTACAATGAGCAGTTCTTC
>NA|TRBJ1-1|NA|TRBV6-6
CASSYTEGAGTEAFF
TGTGCCAGCAGTTATACAGAAGGGGCGGGCACTGAAGCTTTCTTT
>many|TRBJ2-7|TRBD2|TRBV29-1
CSVEGGGYEQYF
TGCAGCGTTGAAGGGGGGGGCTACGAGCAGTACTTC
>many|TRBJ1-1|TRBD1|TRBV6-4
CASSISGGGTEAFF
TGTGCCAGCAGTATCTCAGGGGGCGGTACTGAAGCTTTCTTT
>NA|TRBJ1-2|NA|TRBV20-1
CSARDRGAQRDVDGYTF
TGCAGTGCTAGAGATAGGGGGGCGCAGAGAGATGTGGATGGCTACACCTTC
>many|TRBJ1-1|TRBD1|TRBV20-1
CSARRGQVTEAFF
TGCAGTGCTAGACGGGGACAGGTGACTGAAGCTTTCTTT
>many|TRBJ1-1|NA|TRBV14
CASSRREYTEAFF
TGTGCCAGCAGCCGCCGGGAGTACACTGAAGCTTTCTTT
>NA|TRBJ2-3|NA|TRBV27
CASSHLGSPTDTQYF
TGTGCCAGCAGTCATCTGGGAAGCCCCACAGATACGCAGTATTTT
>many|TRBJ2-7|TRBD1|TRBV11-3
CASSLAGTDTYEQYF
TGTGCCAGCAGCTTAGCCGGGACAGATACCTACGAGCAGTACTTC
>many|TRBJ1-2|TRBD1|TRBV6-6
CASSYGTGGYGYTF
TGTGCCAGCAGTTACGGGACAGGGGGCTATGGCTACACCTTC
>NA|TRBJ2-2|TRBD1|TRBV5-1
CASSPGQGAGTGELFF
TGCGCCAGCAGCCCCGGACAGGGGGCTGGCACCGGGGAGCTGTTTTTT
>many|TRBJ1-2|NA|TRBV6-6
CASTLGRDRYGYTF
TGTGCCAGCACCCTGGGCAGGGATCGCTATGGCTACACCTTC
>few|TRBJ2-3|NA|TRBV15
CATSRDKIPDTQYF
TGTGCCACCAGCAGGGACAAAATACCAGATACGCAGTATTTT
>medium-sized|TRBJ2-6|TRBD1|TRBV4-1
CASSQRQGGGANVLTF
TGCGCCAGCAGCCAGCGACAGGGTGGTGGGGCCAACGTCCTGACTTTC
>few|TRBJ1-1|NA|TRBV12-3/TRBV12-4
CASSFTPKGTEAFF
TGTGCCAGCAGTTTTACACCTAAGGGGACTGAAGCTTTCTTT
>many|TRBJ1-1|NA|TRBV6-6
CASSPDISEAFF
TGTGCCAGCAGCCCGGACATCTCTGAAGCTTTCTTT
>NA|TRBJ2-7|NA|TRBV2
CASSDSGNYEQYF
TGTGCCAGCAGTGATTCAGGGAATTACGAGCAGTACTTC
>many|TRBJ2-1|NA|TRBV12-2
CASRFRLAGGYNEQFF
TGTGCAAGTCGCTTCCGTCTAGCGGGGGGGTACAATGAGCAGTTCTTC
>NA|TRBJ2-7|TRBD1|TRBV7-2
CASSPLGQGLSYEQYF
TGTGCCAGCAGCCCCCTGGGACAGGGATTAAGCTACGAGCAGTACTTC
>NA|TRBJ2-3|NA|TRBV24-1
CATSDWTVETDTQYF
TGTGCCACCAGTGACTGGACAGTTGAAACAGATACGCAGTATTTT
>medium-sized|TRBJ1-2|NA|TRBV12-2
CASRLQGAHGYTF
TGTGCAAGTCGCTTACAGGGGGCCCATGGCTACACCTTC
>many|TRBJ1-2|TRBD1|TRBV10-1
CASSDHPGQGYGYTF
TGCGCCAGCAGTGACCATCCGGGACAGGGGTATGGCTACACCTTC
>many|TRBJ1-4|NA|TRBV28
CASSLDGSEKLFF
TGTGCCAGCAGTTTAGATGGGAGTGAAAAACTGTTTTTT
>NA|TRBJ2-7|TRBD1|TRBV7-9
CASSTTGDEQYF
TGTGCCAGCAGCACGACAGGGGACGAGCAGTACTTC
>NA|TRBJ1-1|TRBD1|TRBV6-6
CASSPPIDRVTEAFF
TGTGCCAGCAGTCCCCCAATTGACAGGGTCACTGAAGCTTTCTTT
>NA|TRBJ2-3|NA|TRBV20-1
CSASPITDTQYF
TGCAGTGCTAGCCCAATCACAGATACGCAGTATTTT
>NA|TRBJ2-2|NA|TRBV28
CASSLDGTGELFF
TGTGCCAGCAGTCTCGATGGCACCGGGGAGCTGTTTTTT
>many|TRBJ1-2|TRBD1|TRBV4-3
CASSQQQGNLILYGYTF
TGCGCCAGCAGCCAACAACAGGGGAACCTCATTCTATATGGCTACACCTTC
>many|TRBJ2-7|TRBD2|TRBV7-9
CASSFSVAGASYEQYF
TGTGCCAGCAGCTTCTCTGTAGCGGGGGCGTCCTACGAGCAGTACTTC
>medium-sized|TRBJ1-1|NA|TRBV6-4
CASSQNPAAQNTEAFF
TGTGCCAGCAGCCAAAACCCAGCGGCTCAGAACACTGAAGCTTTCTTT
>many|TRBJ1-1|TRBD1|TRBV14
CASSLRDRGLRTEAFF
TGTGCCAGCAGCCTCCGGGACAGGGGGCTAAGAACTGAAGCTTTCTTT
>NA|TRBJ2-3|TRBD1|TRBV7-2
CASSLNRGQSTDTQYF
TGTGCCAGCAGCCTCAATAGGGGACAGTCCACAGATACGCAGTATTTT
>many|TRBJ1-1|NA|TRBV20-1
CSARPRGLRTEAFF
TGCAGTGCTAGACCCCGGGGGTTGCGCACTGAAGCTTTCTTT
>many|TRBJ2-3|TRBD2|TRBV12-3/TRBV12-4
CASSRSGGTDTQYF
TGTGCCAGCAGTCGAAGCGGGGGCACAGATACGCAGTATTTT
>NA|TRBJ2-1|TRBD2|TRBV10-3
CAISPIAGGGEQFF
TGTGCCATCAGTCCCATAGCGGGGGGAGGTGAGCAGTTCTTC
>NA|TRBJ1-4|TRBD1|TRBV2
CASRGTGQDEKLFF
TGTGCCAGCAGGGGGACAGGGCAGGATGAAAAACTGTTTTTT
>NA|TRBJ2-7|NA|TRBV6-5
CASSYQGRGKTYEQYF
TGTGCCAGCAGTTACCAGGGGAGGGGGAAGACCTACGAGCAGTACTTC
>few|TRBJ2-1|NA|TRBV28
CASSFPLSATRNNEQFF
TGTGCCAGCAGTTTCCCTCTGAGCGCTACGCGGAACAATGAGCAGTTCTTC
>few|TRBJ1-1|NA|TRBV6-6
CASTQNTEAFF
TGTGCCAGCACCCAGAACACTGAAGCTTTCTTT